Each of the 22 T cell receptor beta chains below was sequenced from the same sample in a study of T cell responses to AZD1222 COVID-19 vaccine. Sequenced by immunoSEQ multiplex PCR; TCRdb stores in-frame clones only, minus some. The listing records about 140,000 clones. Specimen: peripheral blood. Every receptor here comes from an adult in good health.

The gene calls are TRBV18 and TRBJ2-1, with 8 bases lining up with TRBD1. V lost 3 bases to trimming and J lost 4 bases; unmatched junction nucleotides: 8. CDR3 length: 16 amino acids. Germline V lookup: CDR1 KGHSH, CDR2 LQKENI. CDR3 coding DNA: TGTGCCAGCTCACCGGAGACAGGGGTGAGATACAATGAGCAGTTCTTC. Translating it yields CASSPETGVRYNEQFF.

The chain is built from TRBV18 and TRBJ1-2, with a tentative D call TRBD1 (6 bases). CDR3 length: 14 amino acids. V dropped 2 bases and J dropped 1 base, with 8 bases sitting between them. The germline CDR1 and CDR2 sequences are KGHSH and LQKENI. The CDR3 nucleotides read TGTGCCAGCTCACCATCACAGGGTAACTATGGCTACACCTTC. Translated, it gives CASSPSQGNYGYTF.

This chain connects TRBV4-1 to TRBJ1-2; D possibly corresponds to TRBD1 (5 bases). CDR3 length: 15 amino acids. The germline V gene encodes CDR1 MGHRA and CDR2 YSYEKL. The V and J ends lost 1 base and 0 bases respectively, with 9 bases between them. CDR3 loop: CASSQVGGANYGYTF. CDR3 DNA sequence: TGCGCCAGCAGCCAAGTTGGGGGGGCTAACTATGGCTACACCTTC.

As DNA, the CDR3 is TGTGCCAGCACCCAAGGGTCGCCGGGTGGTGAAGCTTTCTTT. Its translation: CASTQGSPGGEAFF. V and J are TRBV6-5 and TRBJ1-1; the D is unclear. V lost 7 bases, J lost 7 bases, and 19 bases lay in between. The CDR3 consists of 14 residues. Germline V gene lookup returns CDR1 MNHEY and CDR2 SVGAGI.

The V call is TRBV11-3, the J call TRBJ1-6; D is unclear. Germline V gene sequence: CDR1 SGHNT, CDR2 YENEEA. The CDR3 is made up of 17 amino acids. V was pared by 2 bases and J by 5 bases, with 16 bases between. The CDR3 DNA sequence: TGTGCCAGCAGCTTATATTCTGCAGAAACACATAATTCACCCCTCCACTTT. Its translation: CASSLYSAETHNSPLHF. The entire variable domain, with the rest obtained from reference TRBV11-3 and TRBJ1-6, is as follows: EAGVVQSPRYKIIEKKQPVAFWCNPISGHNTLYWYLQNLGQGPELLIRYENEEAVDDSQLPKDRFSAERLKGVDSTLKIQPAELGDSAVYLCASSLYSAETHNSPLHFGNGTRLTVT.

This rearrangement joins TRBV5-4 to TRBJ1-3; 7 positions agree with TRBD1. V lost 2 bases and J lost 9; bases outside the gene matches: 5. The CDR3 loop spans 13 amino acids. CDR1 and CDR2 (germline): SGHNT, YYREEE (reference sequence). DNA of the CDR3: TGTGCCAGCAGCTTAGGGGGCAGGGGCACCATATATTTT. Translation gives CASSLGGRGTIYF.

This chain uses TRBV9 with TRBJ2-5, with 10 bases fitting TRBD2. CDR1 is SGDLS, CDR2 YYNGEE, per germline. This CDR3 contains 15 residues. The ends lost 0 bases at V and 5 bases at J; junction bases unmatched: 4. Here the CDR3 DNA reads TGTGCCAGCAGCGTAGCTAGCGGGGGTTGGGAGACCCAGTACTTC. The encoded protein is CASSVASGGWETQYF.

V gene TRBV7-8 combines with J gene TRBJ1-6, with D hard to call. The CDR3 extends over 12 amino acids. V was cut by 4 bases and J by 2 bases, with 0 bases left in between. Germline V gene data show CDR1 as SGHVS and CDR2 as FQNEAQ. CDR3 in DNA: TGTGCCAGCAGCTCCTATAATTCACCCCTCCACTTT. It yields the protein CASSSYNSPLHF.

The rearrangement links TRBV6-2 or TRBV6-3 to TRBJ1-1; D might be TRBD1 (6 bases). The CDR3 totals 14 residues. Germline CDR1 MNHEY, CDR2 SVGEGT. The germline V and J ends were trimmed by 5 bases and 5 bases, with 15 bases remaining between them. For the CDR3, the DNA is TGTGCCAGCAGTACACAGGGCGGGGTTACTGAAGCTTTCTTT. Amino acids: CASSTQGGVTEAFF.

The gene calls are TRBV9 and TRBJ2-2; 7 bases fit TRBD1. With V trimmed by 7 bases and J by 0 bases, 6 bases remained unmatched. Germline CDR1 is SGDLS and CDR2 is YYNGEE. This CDR3 contains 15 residues. CDR3 amino acids: CASHPGQPNTGELFF. DNA of the CDR3: TGTGCCAGCCACCCGGGACAGCCGAACACCGGGGAGCTGTTTTTT. Combining the CDR3 with reference TRBV9 and TRBJ2-2 gives the whole variable domain DSGVTQTPKHLITATGQRVTLRCSPRSGDLSVYWYQQSLDQGLQFLIQYYNGEERAKGNILERFSAQQFPDLHSELNLSSLELGDSALYFCASHPGQPNTGELFFGEGSRLTVL.

The rearrangement joins TRBV3-1 (or the pseudogene TRBV3-2) to TRBJ2-5, with D perhaps matching TRBD1 or TRBD2 (6 bases each). The ends were cut back, 1 base at V and 4 bases at J, with 19 bases in the middle. From germline, CDR1 is LGHDT and CDR2 YNNKEL (reference sequence). The CDR3 covers 17 residues. The CDR3 bases are TGTGCCAGCAGCCAAGCATCTGACGGGGGCTCGAGAGAGACCCAGTACTTC. It encodes CASSQASDGGSRETQYF.

J is TRBJ1-5 and V is TRBV30, with D perhaps TRBD1 (6 bases). V lost 5 bases and J lost 4, with 24 bases in between. The CDR3 sequence is 17 residues long. Germline CDR1 reads GTSNPN; CDR2 reads SVGIG (reference sequence). CDR3: CAWDFGGGQWGNQPQHF. The DNA for the CDR3 is TGTGCCTGGGACTTCGGGGGGGGCCAGTGGGGAAATCAGCCCCAGCATTTT.

This chain links TRBV11-3 with TRBJ2-7; D call uncertain. The CDR3 runs to 11 residues. Germline assignment: CDR1 SGHNT and CDR2 YENEEA. The V end was cut by 6 bases, the J end by 2 bases, with 5 bases between. CDR3 in amino acids: CASRGTYEQYF. The CDR3 DNA reads as TGTGCCAGCAGGGGAACCTACGAGCAGTACTTC.

This chain connects TRBV29-1 to TRBJ2-1, with TRBD1 identical over 9 bases. CDR1 SQVTM and CDR2 ANQGSEA come from the germline V gene. The CDR3 sequence is 19 residues long. The trim removed 3 bases at V and 1 base at J, leaving 16 bases unmatched. The CDR3 bases are TGCAGCGTTGAGGCAGGGACAGGGATATATCTTAGATCCTACAATGAGCAGTTCTTC. It yields the protein CSVEAGTGIYLRSYNEQFF.

The chain carries TRBV9 and TRBJ1-1, with 10 bases aligning to TRBD1. The CDR3 totals 15 residues. Germline CDR1 is SGDLS and CDR2 is YYNGEE. V was pared by 4 bases and J by 4 bases, with 7 bases of the junction left unmatched. The CDR3 region is CASSSDRGAFTEAFF. The CDR3, as DNA: TGTGCCAGCAGCTCGGACAGGGGGGCGTTCACTGAAGCTTTCTTT.

The chain has TRBV5-4 and TRBJ1-3, with a weak D call TRBD1 (6 bases). The CDR3 length is 16 residues. Trimming removed 3 bases at V and 0 bases at J, with 13 bases between. Germline lookup yields CDR1 SGHNT and CDR2 YYREEE (reference sequence). The CDR3 sequence is CASSSGDLSSGNTIYF. CDR3 nucleotides: TGTGCCAGCAGCTCAGGGGACTTGAGCTCTGGAAACACCATATATTTT.

J is TRBJ1-6 and V is TRBV9; D is unclear. Looked up from germline, CDR1 is SGDLS and CDR2 is YYNGEE. The length of the CDR3 is 13 residues. Deletions cut 5 bases from V and 7 bases from J, with 10 bases between. CDR3 sequence reads: CASSPSNNSPLHF. As DNA, the CDR3 is TGTGCCAGCAGTCCTAGTAACAATTCACCCCTCCACTTT.

V is TRBV28 and J is TRBJ2-3, with no clear D. Trimming left V 3 bases short and J 10 bases short, with 8 bases between. Germline V lookup: CDR1 MDHEN, CDR2 SYDVKM. The CDR3 is 11 amino acids. The CDR3 protein is CASSLVDAQYF. CDR3 in DNA: TGTGCCAGCAGTTTGGTGGATGCGCAGTATTTT.

The J gene is TRBJ1-1, the V gene TRBV29-1; D uncertain. Trimming left V 5 bases short and J 1 base short, with 14 bases between. CDR1 is SQVTM and CDR2 is ANQGSEA in the germline V gene. The CDR3 length is 14 residues. CDR3 nucleotides: TGCAGCGTTACCCTCCCTGGTGGGAACACTGAAGCTTTCTTT. It yields the protein CSVTLPGGNTEAFF. The full variable domain, with the rest looked up from reference TRBV29-1 and TRBJ1-1, is SAVISQKPSRDICQRGTSLTIQCQVDSQVTMMFWYRQQPGQSLTLIATANQGSEATYESGFVIDKFPISRPNLTFSTLTVSNMSPEDSSIYLCSVTLPGGNTEAFFGQGTRLTVV.

The chain joins TRBV28 to TRBJ1-4; D ambiguous. The germline V gene has CDR1 MDHEN and CDR2 SYDVKM. V lost 5 bases to trimming and J lost 0 bases, with 13 bases between them. The CDR3 runs to 16 residues. DNA of the CDR3: TGTGCCAGCAGTCCCCCGGGCCTGGCAACTAATGAAAAACTGTTTTTT. Its protein product is CASSPPGLATNEKLFF. Looking up the rest from reference TRBV28 and TRBJ1-4 gives the full variable domain: DVKVTQSSRYLVKRTGEKVFLECVQDMDHENMFWYRQDPGLGLRLIYFSYDVKMKEKGDIPEGYSVSREKKERFSLILESASTNQTSMYLCASSPPGLATNEKLFFGSGTQLSVL.

This CDR3 reads CASSQVGGPTDTQYF. In nucleotides, the CDR3 is TGCGCCAGCAGCCAAGTGGGCGGGCCCACAGATACGCAGTATTTT. The genes are TRBV4-1 and TRBJ2-3, with a possible D match to TRBD2 (5 bases). The length of the CDR3 is 15 residues. Germline-derived CDR1 and CDR2 are MGHRA and YSYEKL. The V end was cut by 1 base, the J end by 2 bases, with 10 bases between.

The DNA of the CDR3 is TGCAGTGCTAGTCCACCCTTCGGGGGGGCGATGTACGAGCAGTACTTC. It codes for CSASPPFGGAMYEQYF. The V and J genes are TRBV20-1 and TRBJ2-7; the match to TRBD2 covers 8 bases. The V and J ends lost 3 bases and 4 bases, in that order; junction bases with no gene match: 14. This CDR3 contains 16 residues. CDR1 and CDR2 (germline): DFQATT, SNEGSKA (reference sequence).